This TCR beta chain was found in a study of CD4 T cells in relation to SARS-CoV-2 and coronaviruses. General study results and limits: Roughly three fifths of donors had memory CD4+ clonotypes crossrecognizing SARS-CoV-2 and common cold coronavirus spike.

Unexposed donor CD4+ T cells date from 2011-2018, before the COVID-19 pandemic. After roughly 9 days of culture, CD4+ T cells were isolated. Testing used SARS-CoV-2 S/N and four cold-coronavirus spikes on unexposed-donor CD4+ T cells, cells permitting. Remarks on this clone: What it recognizes is unknown.

The CDR3 has 15 residues. The V end was cut by 6 bases, the J end by 4 bases, with 15 bases between. The germline V gene has CDR1 LNHDA and CDR2 SQIVND (reference sequence). TCRdb's copy holds only in-frame clones and misses some; the assay was immunoSEQ multiplex PCR. The table records roughly 24,000 clones, roughly 80% of them present only once. The clonotype was recovered from a human donor in good health. Sequenced input: CD4+ T cells from PBMCs, cultured in vitro. The rearrangement links TRBV19 to TRBJ2-2; a weak D match, TRBD1 (5 bases). DNA for the CDR3: TGTGCCAGTAGATTATCTGGAGACAGCACCGGGGAGCTGTTTTTT. This translates into CASRLSGDSTGELFF.